This TCR beta chain stems from a study of regulatory T cells in long-lasting Graves disease. Study overall: Persistence in Graves' disease required over 5 years of antithyroid drugs plus positive TSH receptor antibodies.

The CDR3 is 14 amino acids. Deletions cut 10 bases from V and 1 base from J, with 16 bases between. The germline V gene has CDR1 MNHNS and CDR2 SASEGT. The authors built TCR beta libraries using iRepertoire HTBI primers and Arm-PCR of CDR3 regions. TCRdb reprocessed the multiplex PCR reads via MiXCR and lists one record per CDR3 protein. The top ten clones hold 7% to 10% of a sample with around 500,000 distinct CDR3 sequences, around 21% of them seen once. This clonotype was found many times. The target antigen is unknown. Specified time point: persistent/refractory GD, antithyroid drugs over 5 years with positive TRAb. The TCR library was made from RNA extracted from PBMCs. American Thyroid Association guidelines were used to diagnose Graves' disease. Patients all came to the study from an endocrinology department in Xi'an, China. General study points: Persistent Graves' patients showed less TCR diversity than newly diagnosed patients showed.

The specimen comprised peripheral blood mononuclear cells (PBMCs), sampled when the disease was refractory, from a patient treated with antithyroid drugs. The V call is TRBV6-1, the J call TRBJ1-1; D is perhaps TRBD1 (5 bases). The TCR was taken from a female donor with Graves disease. CDR3 DNA sequence: TGTGCCACCTGGGGCCAGCAGAAGAACACTGAAGCTTTCTTT. Protein: CATWGQQKNTEAFF.